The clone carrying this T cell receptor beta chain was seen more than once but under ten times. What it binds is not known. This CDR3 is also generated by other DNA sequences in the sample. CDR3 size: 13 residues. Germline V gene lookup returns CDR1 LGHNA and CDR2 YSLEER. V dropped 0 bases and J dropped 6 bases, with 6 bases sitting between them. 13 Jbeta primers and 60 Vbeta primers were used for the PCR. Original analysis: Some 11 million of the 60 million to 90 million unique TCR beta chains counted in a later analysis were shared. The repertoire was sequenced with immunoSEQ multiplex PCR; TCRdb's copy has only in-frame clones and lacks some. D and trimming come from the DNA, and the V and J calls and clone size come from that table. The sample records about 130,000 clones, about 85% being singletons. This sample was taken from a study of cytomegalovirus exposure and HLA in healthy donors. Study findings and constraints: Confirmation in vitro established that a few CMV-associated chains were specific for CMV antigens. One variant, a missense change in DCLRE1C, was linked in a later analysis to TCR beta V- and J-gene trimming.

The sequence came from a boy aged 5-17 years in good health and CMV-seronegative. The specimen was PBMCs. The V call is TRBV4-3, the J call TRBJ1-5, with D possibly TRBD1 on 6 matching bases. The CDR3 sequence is CASSQDRGQPQHF. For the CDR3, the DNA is TGCGCCAGCAGCCAAGACAGGGGTCAGCCCCAGCATTTT.